The entry below gives a single T cell receptor (beta chain) sequence along with its context. Its target is unknown. Peripheral blood CD8+ and CD4+ T cells were profiled by TCR beta sequencing. This specimen comes from a study of CD8 T cells in Susac syndrome. The wider study: Of the sequenced Susac syndrome patients, six had active disease and about 8 were in remission. Study-wide points: Among active patients and in TEMRA cells, CD8+ clonal expansion in Susac reached its peak.

An input of about 0.5 to 1 ug of RNA was subjected to reverse transcription using random hexamers. TCRdb called the immunoSEQ multiplex PCR reads again in MiXCR, with one record for every CDR3 protein. This sample has about 90,000 distinct CDR3 sequences; approximately 96% occur once, and the top ten carry 0.5% to 0.8%. The source is a human donor with Susac syndrome. The sequencing sample was made of CD8+ T cells from PBMCs.

CDR3 residues: CASRRHNSPLHF. The CDR3 DNA reads TGTGCCAGCCGCAGACATAATTCACCCCTCCACTTT. This rearrangement joins TRBV12-3 or TRBV12-4 to TRBJ1-6, with D hard to call. CDR3 length: 12 amino acids. The ends were cut back, 8 bases at V and 5 bases at J, with 7 bases in the middle.